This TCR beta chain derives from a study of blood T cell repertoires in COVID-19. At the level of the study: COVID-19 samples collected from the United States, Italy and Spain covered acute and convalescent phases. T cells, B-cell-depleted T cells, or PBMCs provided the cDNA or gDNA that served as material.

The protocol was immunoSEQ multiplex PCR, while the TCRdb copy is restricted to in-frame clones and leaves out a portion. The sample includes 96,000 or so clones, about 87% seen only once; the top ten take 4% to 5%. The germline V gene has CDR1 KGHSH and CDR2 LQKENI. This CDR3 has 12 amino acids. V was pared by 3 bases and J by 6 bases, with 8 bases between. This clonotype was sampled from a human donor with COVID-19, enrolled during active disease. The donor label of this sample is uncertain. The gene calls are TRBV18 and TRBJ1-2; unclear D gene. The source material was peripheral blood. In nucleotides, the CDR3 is TGTGCCAGCTCACCTCGGCGGGATGGCTACACCTTC. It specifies CASSPRRDGYTF.